This entry lists 26 T cell receptor beta chains sequenced from one sample in a study of blood T cells in healthy people across ages (dated by TCRdb to between 2015 and 2016). The library came from 5' RACE. TCRdb names Illumina HiSeq 2500 as the instrument used. A second roughly 7 to 11 cycle PCR used a sample-barcoded 5' primer and a J-beta primer mix. TCRdb itself trimmed the public reads at Q25 with fastp, ran MiXCR and retained productive beta chains. Each CDR3 protein gets just one entry, which takes the most common genes and DNA from the rows behind it. The sample table shows some 1.4 million distinct CDR3 sequences, and roughly 40% are seen once. The ten most abundant clones make up 7.9% of the sample. Specimen: blood. The receptors come from a woman under 30 in good health.

This clonotype turned up a few times. The chain recombines TRBV20-1 with TRBJ2-7; 8 bases are shared with TRBD2. The CDR3 runs 12 residues. CDR1 DFQATT and CDR2 SNEGSKA come from the germline V gene (reference sequence). Trimming cost V 6 bases and J 5 bases; bases outside gene matches: 6. The CDR3 DNA reads TGCAGTGCGCATCGGGAGGGGGACGAGCAGTACTTC. Its translation: CSAHREGDEQYF.

This clonotype was seen a handful of times. This chain connects TRBV4-1 to TRBJ1-1; 10 bases line up with TRBD1. The CDR3 consists of 17 residues. Germline V gene lookup returns CDR1 MGHRA and CDR2 YSYEKL. V lost 3 bases to trimming and J lost 6 bases; unmatched junction nucleotides: 13. In DNA, the CDR3 is TGCGCCAGCAGCCATCAGCCCCCGACAGGGGGCGAGTCTGAAGCTTTCTTT. It yields the protein CASSHQPPTGGESEAFF.

This clonotype was seen more than once but under ten times. The chain combines TRBV29-1 with TRBJ1-2; a weak D match, TRBD1 (5 bases). The germline gives CDR1 SQVTM, CDR2 ANQGSEA. The V gene lost 4 bases and the J gene lost 4 bases, with 13 bases spanning the gap. CDR3 length: 13 amino acids. CDR3 DNA sequence: TGCAGCGTTGTAAGGGGTGGGAGCTATGGCTACACCTTC. Translated: CSVVRGGSYGYTF.

To note about this clonotype: Possible read error: a much larger clone is one base away. This CDR3 is CASTPGDTEAFF. The CDR3 DNA reads as TGTGCCAGCACCCCAGGGGACACTGAAGCTTTCTTT. The chain recombines TRBV2 with TRBJ1-1; D is possibly TRBD1 (6 bases). Germline values: CDR1 SNHLY, CDR2 FYNNEI. Trimming removed 7 bases at V and 3 bases at J, with 9 bases between. The CDR3 length is 12 residues.

The rearrangement uses TRBV7-9 and TRBJ2-3, with 12 bases that match TRBD2. The CDR3 length is 18 residues. The germline CDR1 and CDR2 sequences are SEHNR and FQNEAQ (reference sequence). The trim removed 8 bases at V and 1 base at J, leaving 13 bases unmatched. The CDR3 DNA reads TGTGCCAGCCTTCCGCCGGGGACTAGCGGGTTACGCACAGATACGCAGTATTTT. Its translation: CASLPPGTSGLRTDTQYF. Full variable domain (rest looked up from reference TRBV7-9 and TRBJ2-3): DTGVSQNPRHKITKRGQNVTFRCDPISEHNRLYWYRQTLGQGPEFLTYFQNEAQLEKSRLLSDRFSAERPKGSFSTLEIQRTEQGDSAMYLCASLPPGTSGLRTDTQYFGPGTRLTVL.

This clonotype was counted only a few times. The chain is built from TRBV13 and TRBJ1-2, with D uncertain. Trimming pared 2 bases from V and 2 bases from J, leaving 6 bases between. The CDR3 contains 13 residues. CDR1 and CDR2 (germline): PRHDT, FYEKMQ (reference sequence). This CDR3 is CASSLRENYGYTF. As DNA, the CDR3 is TGTGCCAGCAGCTTAAGAGAAAACTATGGCTACACCTTC.

V usage is TRBV30 and J usage is TRBJ2-3; 13 bases are shared with TRBD2. V gave up 4 bases and J gave up 5 bases; unmatched junction bases: 15. The germline CDR1 and CDR2 sequences are GTSNPN and SVGIG (reference sequence). The CDR3 consists of 18 residues. Here the CDR3 DNA reads TGTGCCTGGACTGTCTGGACTAGCGGGGGCCCGAGGGGAGATACGCAGTATTTT. It codes for CAWTVWTSGGPRGDTQYF.

The rearrangement joins TRBV4-1 to TRBJ1-4, with 9 bases lining up with TRBD1. V lost 5 bases, J lost 5 bases, and 6 bases stayed unmatched. The CDR3 contains 15 residues. Germline V gene sequence: CDR1 MGHRA, CDR2 YSYEKL. CDR3 DNA: TGCGCCAGCAGCTTAGCCGGGACAGGGAATGAAAAACTGTTTTTT. The encoded protein is CASSLAGTGNEKLFF.

About this clonotype: One end of the junction does not line up with germline, which may come from a read error. The chain uses TRBV20-1 and TRBJ2-1; 11 bases match TRBD2. The CDR3 contains 17 residues. Looked up from germline, CDR1 is DFQATT and CDR2 is SNEGSKA (reference sequence). The CDR3 region is CSARVGVAGGTYNGQFF. Written as DNA, the CDR3 is TGCAGTGCTAGAGTGGGAGTAGCGGGAGGGACGTACAATGGGCAGTTCTTC.

The gene calls are TRBV11-2 and TRBJ2-1, with 14 bases aligning to TRBD2. The germline V gene has CDR1 SGHAT and CDR2 FQNNGV. This CDR3 has 14 residues. V shed 1 base and J 13 bases; nucleotides not matched to a gene: 3. CDR3 nucleotides: TGTGCCAGCAGCTTAGGTGGGACTAGCGGGGGTCAGTTCTTC. It translates to CASSLGGTSGGQFF.

This clonotype has a handful of counts. This chain connects TRBV12-3 or TRBV12-4 to TRBJ1-6, with TRBD1 matching 7 bases. The CDR3 spans 14 residues. Trimming at V came to 6 bases and at J to 5 bases, leaving 4 bases not matched to a gene. CDR3 bases: TGTGCCAGCAGGAGTACAGGGGATAATTCACCCCTCCACTTT. Translation: CASRSTGDNSPLHF.

This clonotype was observed a few times. The V gene is TRBV19, the J gene TRBJ2-7; a possible D gene is TRBD2 (5 bases). This CDR3 is built from 15 residues. Germline V gene data show CDR1 as LNHDA and CDR2 as SQIVND (reference sequence). The V end was cut by 4 bases, the J end by 4 bases, with 17 bases between. CDR3 coding DNA: TGTGCCAGTAGTAAGCGACTGGACTTCTATTACGAGCAGTACTTC. As protein: CASSKRLDFYYEQYF.

This rearrangement joins TRBV12-5 to TRBJ2-7; 15 nucleotides match TRBD2. Trimming removed 3 bases from V and 4 bases from J; junction bases left unmatched: 19. Germline loops: CDR1 LGHNT, CDR2 FRNRAP. This CDR3 spans 21 amino acids. CDR3: CASGFTGDITGTSGRSYEQYF. In DNA, the CDR3 is TGTGCTAGTGGTTTTACCGGGGACATAACCGGGACTAGCGGGAGGTCTTACGAGCAGTACTTC.

This chain uses TRBV9 with TRBJ1-6, with TRBD1 matching over 7 bases. Germline CDR1 reads SGDLS; CDR2 reads YYNGEE. J was trimmed by 9 bases and V by 4 bases; bases with no gene match: 10. This CDR3 is 15 amino acids long. CDR3 in DNA: TGTGCCAGCAGCCCCTCGACAGGGACCAGTTCACCCCTCCACTTT. Translating it yields CASSPSTGTSSPLHF.

Details on this clonotype: One end of the junction varies from germline; a read error may be responsible. The V gene is TRBV4-1, the J gene TRBJ1-6, with 7 bases identical to TRBD1. Germline CDR1 MGHRA, CDR2 YSYEKL. The CDR3 runs 15 residues. The CDR3 coding sequence is TGCGCCAGCAGCCAAGATCCGACAGGGAATTCACTCCTCCACTTT. This translates into CASSQDPTGNSLLHF.

This clonotype was picked up a small number of times. The junction shows a germline mismatch at one end, possibly a read error. The rearrangement uses TRBV5-6 and TRBJ2-6, with a weak D call TRBD2 (6 bases). Germline V lookup: CDR1 SGHDT, CDR2 YYEEEE. The CDR3 loop spans 18 amino acids. The CDR3: CASSLVGGFRTGANVLTF. In nucleotides, the CDR3 is TGTGCCAGCAGCTTGGTTGGAGGGTTCCGAACTGGGGCCAACGTCCTGACTTTT.

The sample holds a few counts of this clonotype. V usage is TRBV12-3 or TRBV12-4 and J usage is TRBJ1-2, with D possibly matching TRBD1 (5 bases). V dropped 5 bases and J dropped 0 bases, with 13 bases sitting between them. The CDR3 has 15 residues. The CDR3 reads CASSNPQETNYGYTF. The DNA of the CDR3 is TGTGCCAGCAGTAACCCACAGGAGACTAACTATGGCTACACCTTC.

The chain couples TRBV2 to TRBJ2-5; TRBD2 agrees at 8 bases. Matching the DNA end better, TRBJ2-7 makes the J call doubtful. Germline V gene lookup returns CDR1 SNHLY and CDR2 FYNNEI. There are 15 residues in the CDR3. The CDR3: CASRGTSPWGYEQYF. For the CDR3, the DNA is TGTGCCAGCAGGGGGACTAGTCCCTGGGGGTACGAGCAGTACTTC.

This clonotype was counted many times. The chain recombines TRBV29-1 with TRBJ2-5, with TRBD1 matching 10 bases. Trimming cost V 3 bases and J 7 bases; bases outside gene matches: 5. The CDR3 has 13 residues. CDR1 and CDR2 from the germline V gene are SQVTM and ANQGSEA. CDR3 nucleotide sequence: TGCAGCGTTGATCGACAGGGGGCAATGACCCAGTACTTC. Translated, it gives CSVDRQGAMTQYF.

The rearrangement links TRBV7-8 to TRBJ1-1; the D gene is possibly TRBD1 (6 bases). The CDR3 is 14 amino acids. Germline lookup yields CDR1 SGHVS and CDR2 FQNEAQ. Between the trimmed V and J ends, which lost 1 base and 8 bases, there was a span of 14 bases. The chain's CDR3 is CASSLERQAKEAFF. CDR3 sequence (DNA): TGTGCCAGCAGCTTAGAGAGACAGGCCAAGGAAGCTTTCTTT. Filled out from reference TRBV7-8 and TRBJ1-1, the complete variable domain reads GAGVSQSPRYKVAKRGQDVALRCDPISGHVSLFWYQQALGQGPEFLTYFQNEAQLDKSGLPSDRFFAERPEGSVSTLKIQRTQQEDSAVYLCASSLERQAKEAFFGQGTRLTVV.

V usage is TRBV28 and J usage is TRBJ2-1; 13 bases align to TRBD2. The germline V gene encodes CDR1 MDHEN and CDR2 SYDVKM. Trimming at V came to 1 base and at J to 5 bases, leaving 2 bases not matched to a gene. The CDR3 is 16 amino acids. The CDR3 sequence is CASSLYGTSGNNEQFF. CDR3 DNA sequence: TGTGCCAGCAGTTTATACGGGACTAGCGGGAACAATGAGCAGTTCTTC. The full variable domain, completed using reference TRBV28 and TRBJ2-1, is DVKVTQSSRYLVKRTGEKVFLECVQDMDHENMFWYRQDPGLGLRLIYFSYDVKMKEKGDIPEGYSVSREKKERFSLILESASTNQTSMYLCASSLYGTSGNNEQFFGPGTRLTVL.

The CDR3 sequence: CASSQDGARGYTF. The CDR3 region has the DNA TGTGCCAGCAGCCAGGACGGCGCTCGGGGCTACACCTTC. V is TRBV6-2 or TRBV6-3 and J is TRBJ1-2; D remains unclear. Germline assignment: CDR1 MNHEY and CDR2 SVGEGT. The CDR3 length is 13 residues. Trimming took off 6 bases at V and 8 bases at J, with 16 bases between the two ends.

This clonotype has more than one count but fewer than ten. The chain employs TRBV6-5 and TRBJ1-2, with 11 bases that match TRBD1. Germline trimming cut 6 bases from V and 7 bases from J; bases unmatched to any gene: 10. The CDR3 is 15 residues long. Germline V gene data show CDR1 as MNHEY and CDR2 as SVGAGI. The CDR3 reads CASRTGTGGLSGYTF. Here the CDR3 DNA reads TGTGCCAGCAGAACCGGGACAGGGGGGCTGAGTGGCTACACCTTC.

DNA for the CDR3: TGCAGTGCTAGTGATTACAGGGAAAATCAGCCCCAGCATTTT. This gives the protein CSASDYRENQPQHF. The rearrangement uses TRBV20-1 and TRBJ1-5, with D maybe TRBD1 (6 bases). V was cut by 3 bases and J by 4 bases, with 13 bases left in between. The germline V gene encodes CDR1 DFQATT and CDR2 SNEGSKA (reference sequence). The CDR3 extends over 14 amino acids.

CDR3 nucleotides: TGTGCCAGCCGGGCGAGACAGGGGAGTTACGAGCAGTACTTC. Translating it yields CASRARQGSYEQYF. V is TRBV2 and J is TRBJ2-5; the match to TRBD1 covers 8 bases. TRBJ2-7 explains the end of the DNA better; the J call may be wrong. Germline assignment: CDR1 SNHLY and CDR2 FYNNEI. The CDR3 spans 14 residues.

The genes are TRBV28 and TRBJ2-1, with TRBD2 as a possible D gene (6 bases). The CDR3 has 15 residues. Germline V gene sequence: CDR1 MDHEN, CDR2 SYDVKM. Trimming removed 5 bases at V and 8 bases at J, with 19 bases between. This CDR3 is CASSLAQGTLHEQFF. As DNA, the CDR3 is TGTGCCAGCAGTCTTGCCCAAGGGACTCTGCATGAGCAGTTCTTC.